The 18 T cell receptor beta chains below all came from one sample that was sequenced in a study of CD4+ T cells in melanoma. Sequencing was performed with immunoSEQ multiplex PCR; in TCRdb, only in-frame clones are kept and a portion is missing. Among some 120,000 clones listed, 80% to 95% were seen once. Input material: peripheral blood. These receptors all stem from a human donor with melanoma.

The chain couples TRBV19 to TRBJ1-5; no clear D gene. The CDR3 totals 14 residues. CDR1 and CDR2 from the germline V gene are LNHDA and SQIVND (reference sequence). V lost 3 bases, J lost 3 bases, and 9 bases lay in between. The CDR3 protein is CASSMIGINQPQHF. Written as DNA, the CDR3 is TGTGCCAGTAGTATGATCGGTATCAATCAGCCCCAGCATTTT.

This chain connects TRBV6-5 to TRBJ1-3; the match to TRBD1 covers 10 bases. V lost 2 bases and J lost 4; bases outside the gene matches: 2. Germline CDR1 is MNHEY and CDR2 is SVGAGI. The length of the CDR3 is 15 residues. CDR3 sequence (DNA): TGTGCCAGCAGTTACGAGGGACAGGGGGGAAACACCATATATTTT. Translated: CASSYEGQGGNTIYF.

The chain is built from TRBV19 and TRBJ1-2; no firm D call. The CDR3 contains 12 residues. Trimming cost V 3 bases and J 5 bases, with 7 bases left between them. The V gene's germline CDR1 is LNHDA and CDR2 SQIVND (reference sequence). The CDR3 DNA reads TGTGCCAGTAGTATGTGGGATTATGGCTACACCTTC. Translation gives CASSMWDYGYTF.

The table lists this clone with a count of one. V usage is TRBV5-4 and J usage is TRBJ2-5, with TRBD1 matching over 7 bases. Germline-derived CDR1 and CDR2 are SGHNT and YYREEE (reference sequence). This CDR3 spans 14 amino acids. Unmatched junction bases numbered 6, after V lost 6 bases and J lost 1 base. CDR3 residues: CASNSRGTQETQYF. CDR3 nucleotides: TGTGCCAGCAACTCCAGGGGGACCCAAGAGACCCAGTACTTC.

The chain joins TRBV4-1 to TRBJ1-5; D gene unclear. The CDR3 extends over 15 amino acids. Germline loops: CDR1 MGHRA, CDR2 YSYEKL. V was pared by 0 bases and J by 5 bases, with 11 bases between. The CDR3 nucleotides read TGCGCCAGCAGCCAAGATATTGACATCTATCAGCCCCAGCATTTT. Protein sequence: CASSQDIDIYQPQHF.

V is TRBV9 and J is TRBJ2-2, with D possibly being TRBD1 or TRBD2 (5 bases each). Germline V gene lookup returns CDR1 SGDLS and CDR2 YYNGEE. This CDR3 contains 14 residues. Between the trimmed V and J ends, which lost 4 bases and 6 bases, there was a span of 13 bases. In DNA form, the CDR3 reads TGTGCCAGCAGCACACGGGGCGAGCCCGGGGAGCTGTTTTTT. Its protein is CASSTRGEPGELFF.

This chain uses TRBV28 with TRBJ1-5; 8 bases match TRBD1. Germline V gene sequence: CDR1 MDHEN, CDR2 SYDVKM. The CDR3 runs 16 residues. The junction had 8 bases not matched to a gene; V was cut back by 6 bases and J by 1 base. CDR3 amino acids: CASRNDRGASNQPQHF. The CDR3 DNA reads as TGTGCCAGCAGGAATGACAGGGGCGCGAGCAATCAGCCCCAGCATTTT.

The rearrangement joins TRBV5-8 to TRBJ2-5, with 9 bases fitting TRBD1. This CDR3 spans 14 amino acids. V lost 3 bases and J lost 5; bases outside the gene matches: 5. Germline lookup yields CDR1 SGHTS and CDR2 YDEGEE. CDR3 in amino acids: CASSWGQGWETQYF. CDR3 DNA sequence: TGTGCCAGCAGCTGGGGACAGGGATGGGAGACCCAGTACTTC.

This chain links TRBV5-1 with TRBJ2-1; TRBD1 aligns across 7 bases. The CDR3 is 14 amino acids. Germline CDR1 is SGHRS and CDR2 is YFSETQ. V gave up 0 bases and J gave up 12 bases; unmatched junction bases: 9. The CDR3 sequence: CASSLASGGSVQFF. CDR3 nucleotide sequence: TGCGCCAGCAGCTTGGCCTCAGGGGGTAGTGTGCAGTTCTTC.

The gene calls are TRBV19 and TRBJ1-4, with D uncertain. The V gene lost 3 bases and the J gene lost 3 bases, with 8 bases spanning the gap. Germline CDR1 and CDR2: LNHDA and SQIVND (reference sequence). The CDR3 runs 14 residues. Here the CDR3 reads CASSIGGANEKLFF. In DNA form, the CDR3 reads TGTGCCAGTAGTATCGGAGGAGCTAATGAAAAACTGTTTTTT.

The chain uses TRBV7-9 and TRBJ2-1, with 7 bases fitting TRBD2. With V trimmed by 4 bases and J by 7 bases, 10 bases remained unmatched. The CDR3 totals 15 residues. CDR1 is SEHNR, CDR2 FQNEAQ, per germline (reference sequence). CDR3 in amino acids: CASSSGTTMGNEQFF. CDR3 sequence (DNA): TGTGCCAGCAGCTCCGGGACTACCATGGGAAATGAGCAGTTCTTC.

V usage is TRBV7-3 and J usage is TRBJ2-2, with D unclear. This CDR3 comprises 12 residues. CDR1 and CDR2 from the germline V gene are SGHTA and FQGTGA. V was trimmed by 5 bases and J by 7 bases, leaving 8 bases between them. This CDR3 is CASSEAGGELFF. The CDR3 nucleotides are TGTGCCAGCAGCGAGGCCGGCGGGGAGCTGTTTTTT.

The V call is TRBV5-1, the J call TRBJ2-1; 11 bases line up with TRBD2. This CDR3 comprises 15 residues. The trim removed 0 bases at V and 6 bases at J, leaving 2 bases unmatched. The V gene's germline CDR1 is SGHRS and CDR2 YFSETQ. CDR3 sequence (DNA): TGCGCCAGCAGCTTGGTACTAGCGGGAGCCAATGAGCAGTTCTTC. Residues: CASSLVLAGANEQFF.

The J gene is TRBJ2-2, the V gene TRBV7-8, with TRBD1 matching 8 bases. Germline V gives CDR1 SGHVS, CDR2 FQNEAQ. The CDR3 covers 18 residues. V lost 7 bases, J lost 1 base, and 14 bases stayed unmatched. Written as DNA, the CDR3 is TGTGCCAGCACCACCGTCCGCAGGGGGCTAGGGAACACCGGGGAGCTGTTTTTT. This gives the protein CASTTVRRGLGNTGELFF.

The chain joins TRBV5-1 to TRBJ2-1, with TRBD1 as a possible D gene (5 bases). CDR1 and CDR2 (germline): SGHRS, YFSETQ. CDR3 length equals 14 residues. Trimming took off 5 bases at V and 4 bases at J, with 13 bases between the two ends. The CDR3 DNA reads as TGCGCCAGCAGTAGGTTGGACACTTACAATGAGCAGTTCTTC. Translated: CASSRLDTYNEQFF.

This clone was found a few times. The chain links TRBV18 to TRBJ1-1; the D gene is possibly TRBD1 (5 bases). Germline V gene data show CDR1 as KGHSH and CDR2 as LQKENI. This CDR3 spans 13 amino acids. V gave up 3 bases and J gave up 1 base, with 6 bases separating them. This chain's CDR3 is CASSPTGNTEAFF. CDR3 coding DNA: TGTGCCAGCTCACCTACAGGGAACACTGAAGCTTTCTTT.

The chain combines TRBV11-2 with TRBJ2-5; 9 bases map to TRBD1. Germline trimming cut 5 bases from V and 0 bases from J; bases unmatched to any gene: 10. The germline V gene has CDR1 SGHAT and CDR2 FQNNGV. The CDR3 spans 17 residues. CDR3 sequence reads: CASSRSGTGTYQETQYF. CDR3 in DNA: TGTGCCAGCAGCAGGTCCGGGACAGGGACGTACCAAGAGACCCAGTACTTC.

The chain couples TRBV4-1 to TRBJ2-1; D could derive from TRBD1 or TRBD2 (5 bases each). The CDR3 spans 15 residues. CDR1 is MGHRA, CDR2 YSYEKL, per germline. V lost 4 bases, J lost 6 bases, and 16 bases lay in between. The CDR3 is CASSLSGPHTNEQFF. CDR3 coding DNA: TGCGCCAGCAGCCTCTCGGGGCCACACACCAATGAGCAGTTCTTC.